This is a list of T cell receptor beta chains from one sample in a study of CD8 T cells in ankylosing spondylitis. TCRdb re-derived calls from the 5' RACE reads in MiXCR, one entry per CDR3 protein. Found here are fewer than 200,000 distinct CDR3 sequences, 15% to 20% of them singletons; the top ten hold 4.3%. What was sequenced was blood, either unsorted or a sorted T cell fraction (not recorded which). The receptor source for this set is a male donor under 30 with ankylosing spondylitis or in good health (not recorded which). Each CDR3 is given with its conserved first and last residue. A D gene is named only where the DNA matches it firmly. Where a row states a size, it is once, few, many or the class of an expanded clone; other rows omit it.

cdr3_nt: TGTGCCAGCAGTTTAGACCCCAGGACTAGCGGGAGGGCCAGTGAGCAGTTCTTC
cdr3_aa: CASSLDPRTSGRASEQFF
d_call: TRBD2
j_call: TRBJ2-1
v_call: TRBV7-2
clone_size: many

cdr3_nt: TGCAGCGTTACCGACTCCCTACCGGGGACCCAGTACTTC
cdr3_aa: CSVTDSLPGTQYF
d_call: -
j_call: TRBJ2-5
v_call: TRBV29-1
clone_size: -

cdr3_nt: TGCAGCGTTGTCACGGAAAGGTTCGATGAGCAGTTCTTC
cdr3_aa: CSVVTERFDEQFF
d_call: -
j_call: TRBJ2-1
v_call: TRBV29-1
clone_size: many

cdr3_nt: TGTGCCAGCAGCGCTTCCCCTCGCGGGAGCTCCTACAATGAGCAGTTCTTC
cdr3_aa: CASSASPRGSSYNEQFF
d_call: TRBD2
j_call: TRBJ2-1
v_call: TRBV7-2
clone_size: many

cdr3_nt: TGCAGCGTAGGGACAGGGGGCCAGCCCCAGCATTTT
cdr3_aa: CSVGTGGQPQHF
d_call: TRBD1
j_call: TRBJ1-5
v_call: TRBV29-1
clone_size: -

cdr3_nt: TGTGCCAGCAGCTTGACAGACTACGAGCAGTACTTC
cdr3_aa: CASSLTDYEQYF
d_call: -
j_call: TRBJ2-7
v_call: TRBV7-2
clone_size: many

cdr3_nt: TGTGCCAGCAGCTTGGTTGCTAGCGGGAGTATGGGCGAGCAGTTCTTC
cdr3_aa: CASSLVASGSMGEQFF
d_call: TRBD2
j_call: TRBJ2-1
v_call: TRBV5-5
clone_size: many

cdr3_nt: TGTGCCAGCAGCCTAGGGGCCGGGGCACAGAGCTATGGCTACACCTTC
cdr3_aa: CASSLGAGAQSYGYTF
d_call: -
j_call: TRBJ1-2
v_call: TRBV28
clone_size: many

cdr3_nt: TGTGCCAGCAGTCCGCGGGACATCTCTGGAAACACCATATATTTT
cdr3_aa: CASSPRDISGNTIYF
d_call: -
j_call: TRBJ1-3
v_call: TRBV12-3/TRBV12-4
clone_size: -

cdr3_nt: TGTGCCAGCAGCTTTATGTCATCCACTGAAGCTTTCTTT
cdr3_aa: CASSFMSSTEAFF
d_call: -
j_call: TRBJ1-1
v_call: TRBV7-9
clone_size: many

cdr3_nt: TGTGCCAGCAGCTTGGTGGGAGCTAACTATGGCTACACCTTC
cdr3_aa: CASSLVGANYGYTF
d_call: -
j_call: TRBJ1-2
v_call: TRBV5-5
clone_size: many

cdr3_nt: TGTGCCAGCAGCCCAGCCGGGGACAGGGGTTTTGGTGAGCAGTTCTTC
cdr3_aa: CASSPAGDRGFGEQFF
d_call: TRBD1
j_call: TRBJ2-1
v_call: TRBV11-3
clone_size: many

cdr3_nt: TGTGCCAGCAGTCCCTATGCTTTCGGATCACCCCTCCACTTT
cdr3_aa: CASSPYAFGSPLHF
d_call: -
j_call: TRBJ1-6
v_call: TRBV27
clone_size: -

cdr3_nt: TGCAGCGTTGAGAGGGGACTAGCGGGGAGCTCCTACGAGCAGTACTTC
cdr3_aa: CSVERGLAGSSYEQYF
d_call: TRBD2
j_call: TRBJ2-7
v_call: TRBV29-1
clone_size: -

cdr3_nt: TGTGCCACCAGCAGCCGACTAGTGGGCGGCAATGAGCAGTTCTTC
cdr3_aa: CATSSRLVGGNEQFF
d_call: -
j_call: TRBJ2-1
v_call: TRBV15
clone_size: many

cdr3_nt: TGTGCCAGTGGGACAGCCGATACGCAGTATTTT
cdr3_aa: CASGTADTQYF
d_call: TRBD1
j_call: TRBJ2-3
v_call: TRBV6-4
clone_size: few

cdr3_nt: TGTGCCAGCAGTTTAAAATCGGACAGGGTAATCAACGAGCAGTACTTC
cdr3_aa: CASSLKSDRVINEQYF
d_call: TRBD1
j_call: TRBJ2-7
v_call: TRBV27
clone_size: -

cdr3_nt: TGTGCCACCAGTCAAACAGATACGCAGTATTTT
cdr3_aa: CATSQTDTQYF
d_call: -
j_call: TRBJ2-3
v_call: TRBV24-1
clone_size: many

cdr3_nt: TGTGCCAGCAGCACCTACGGACTAGCGGGAAGCTCCTACAATGAGCAGTTCTTC
cdr3_aa: CASSTYGLAGSSYNEQFF
d_call: TRBD2
j_call: TRBJ2-1
v_call: TRBV7-9
clone_size: many

cdr3_nt: TGCAGTGCTACCCCCCAGGGGGCAGGAGTAGCTTTCTTT
cdr3_aa: CSATPQGAGVAFF
d_call: TRBD1
j_call: TRBJ1-1
v_call: TRBV20-1
clone_size: -

cdr3_nt: TGCAGTGCTAGATGGCTAGCGGGAGTCACAGATACGCAGTATTTT
cdr3_aa: CSARWLAGVTDTQYF
d_call: TRBD2
j_call: TRBJ2-3
v_call: TRBV20-1
clone_size: many

cdr3_nt: TGTGCCAGCAGCTCCGGACAGGGCCAGGTTCAGCCCCAGCATTTT
cdr3_aa: CASSSGQGQVQPQHF
d_call: TRBD1
j_call: TRBJ1-5
v_call: TRBV5-5
clone_size: many

cdr3_nt: TGTGCCAGCAGTCCCCGGAGGGCCGTGACAGATACGCAGTATTTT
cdr3_aa: CASSPRRAVTDTQYF
d_call: -
j_call: TRBJ2-3
v_call: TRBV27
clone_size: many

cdr3_nt: TGTGCCAGCAGCTCCCCCATGGAGGCAAAGTACAATGAGCAGTTCTTC
cdr3_aa: CASSSPMEAKYNEQFF
d_call: -
j_call: TRBJ2-1
v_call: TRBV5-6
clone_size: -

cdr3_nt: TGCAGTGCCAAAAAGCGGGAGAGGGGCTCCTACAATGAGCAGTTCTTC
cdr3_aa: CSAKKRERGSYNEQFF
d_call: TRBD2
j_call: TRBJ2-1
v_call: TRBV20-1
clone_size: many

cdr3_nt: TGTGCCAGCAGCTTAGAAGCCAGGCGCAGAAACACTGAAGCTTTCTTT
cdr3_aa: CASSLEARRRNTEAFF
d_call: -
j_call: TRBJ1-1
v_call: TRBV11-2
clone_size: -

cdr3_nt: TGTGCCAGCAGCTTAGTTGGCAATTCGCCCCAGCATTTT
cdr3_aa: CASSLVGNSPQHF
d_call: -
j_call: TRBJ1-5
v_call: TRBV7-9
clone_size: many

cdr3_nt: TGTGCCAGCAGTTTAGAGGGGGGAAACTATGGCTACACCTTC
cdr3_aa: CASSLEGGNYGYTF
d_call: -
j_call: TRBJ1-2
v_call: TRBV27
clone_size: many

cdr3_nt: TGTGCCGGAACATCGACTAGGGCCAAAAACATTCAGTACTTC
cdr3_aa: CAGTSTRAKNIQYF
d_call: -
j_call: TRBJ2-4
v_call: TRBV28
clone_size: many

cdr3_nt: TGCGCCAGCAGCTTGGGCGGGGGCGCTGGCACTGAAGCTTTCTTT
cdr3_aa: CASSLGGGAGTEAFF
d_call: -
j_call: TRBJ1-1
v_call: TRBV5-1
clone_size: many

cdr3_nt: TGTGCCAGCAGTTTGACTAGCGGGAGTTGGGATGAGCAGTTCTTC
cdr3_aa: CASSLTSGSWDEQFF
d_call: TRBD2
j_call: TRBJ2-1
v_call: TRBV12-3/TRBV12-4
clone_size: many

cdr3_nt: TGCGCCAGCAGTGCCCAGGGGATCTATGGCTACACCTTC
cdr3_aa: CASSAQGIYGYTF
d_call: -
j_call: TRBJ1-2
v_call: TRBV10-2
clone_size: many

cdr3_nt: TGCAGTGCTCCTCAAAGGGCTAGCGGGGGCACCGGGGAGCTGTTTTTT
cdr3_aa: CSAPQRASGGTGELFF
d_call: TRBD2
j_call: TRBJ2-2
v_call: TRBV20-1
clone_size: many